The T cell receptor (beta chain) under discussion was sequenced for a study of cytomegalovirus exposure and HLA in healthy donors. Study findings and constraints: Earlier analysis found most TCR beta V segments productive about 90% or about 30% of the time.

Losses at the gene ends were 4 bases for V and 2 bases for J; bases not matched to a gene: 7. Per germline, CDR1 SGHNT and CDR2 YYREEE (reference sequence). The CDR3 is made up of 15 amino acids. Comment on this clone: Its antigen is as yet unknown.

Amplification used 60 Vbeta primers and 13 Jbeta primers. Assay: immunoSEQ multiplex PCR; the TCRdb copy retains only in-frame clones and omits some. The table includes 95,000 to 150,000 clones, roughly 18% detected once. Sequences were obtained from PBMCs. The origin of this receptor is a female donor in good health and CMV-seropositive. The rearrangement uses TRBV5-4 and TRBJ2-7; TRBD1 matches at 9 bases. For the CDR3, the DNA is TGTGCCAGCAGCGTGGGGACAGGGCTAACCTACGAGCAGTACTTC. It translates to CASSVGTGLTYEQYF. Combining the CDR3 with reference TRBV5-4 and TRBJ2-7 gives the whole variable domain ETGVTQSPTHLIKTRGQQVTLRCSSQSGHNTVSWYQQALGQGPQFIFQYYREEENGRGNFPPRFSGLQFPNYSSELNVNALELDDSALYLCASSVGTGLTYEQYFGPGTRLTVT.